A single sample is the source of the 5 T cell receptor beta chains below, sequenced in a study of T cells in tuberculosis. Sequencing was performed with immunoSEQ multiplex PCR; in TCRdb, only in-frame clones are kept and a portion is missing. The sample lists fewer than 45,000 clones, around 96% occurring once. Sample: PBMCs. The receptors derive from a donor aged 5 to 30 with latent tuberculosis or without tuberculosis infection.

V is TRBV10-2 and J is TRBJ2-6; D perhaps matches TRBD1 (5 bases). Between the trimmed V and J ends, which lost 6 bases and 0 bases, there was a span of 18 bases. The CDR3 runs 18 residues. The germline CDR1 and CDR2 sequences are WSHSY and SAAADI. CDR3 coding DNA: TGCGCCAGCAGACGACACCCCGGAACAGGCTCTGGGGCCAACGTCCTGACTTTC. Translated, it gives CASRRHPGTGSGANVLTF.

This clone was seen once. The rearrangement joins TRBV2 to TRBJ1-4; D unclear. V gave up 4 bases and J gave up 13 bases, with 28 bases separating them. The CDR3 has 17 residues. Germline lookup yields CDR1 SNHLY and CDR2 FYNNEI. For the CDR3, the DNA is TGTGCCAGCAGTGCCCCCCGGACCCAACTTTATATCGGAGGACTGTTTTTT. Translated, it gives CASSAPRTQLYIGGLFF.

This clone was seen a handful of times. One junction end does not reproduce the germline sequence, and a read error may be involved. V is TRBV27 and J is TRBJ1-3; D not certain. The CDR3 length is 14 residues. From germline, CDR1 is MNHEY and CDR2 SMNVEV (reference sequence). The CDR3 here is CASSPTASGYTIYF. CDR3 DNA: TGTGCCAGCAGTCCCACAGCCTCTGGATACACCATATATTTT.

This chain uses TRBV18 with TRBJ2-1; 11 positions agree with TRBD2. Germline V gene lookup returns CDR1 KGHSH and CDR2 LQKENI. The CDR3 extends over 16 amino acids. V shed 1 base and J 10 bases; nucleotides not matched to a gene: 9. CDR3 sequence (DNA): TGTGCCAGCTCACCACATGCACTAGCGGGAGTTCGCGAGCAGTTCTTC. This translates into CASSPHALAGVREQFF.

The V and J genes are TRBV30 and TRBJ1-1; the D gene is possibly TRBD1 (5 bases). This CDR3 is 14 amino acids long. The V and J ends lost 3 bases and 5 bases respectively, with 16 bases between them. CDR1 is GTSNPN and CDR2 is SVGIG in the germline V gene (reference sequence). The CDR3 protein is CAWRPSGGGTEAFF. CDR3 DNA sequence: TGTGCCTGGAGACCCAGCGGGGGGGGGACTGAAGCTTTCTTT.